Listed below are T cell receptor beta chains from one sample, sequenced in a study of blood T cell repertoires in COVID-19. Clones were read by immunoSEQ multiplex PCR, and TCRdb kept only the in-frame ones, dropping some. The repertoire holds 80,000 to 100,000 clones, with 70% to 90% as singletons. The specimen sequenced was peripheral blood. Receptors originate from a woman aged 60 to 75 in a cohort sampled during active or convalescent COVID-19. CDR3s include the opening cysteine and the closing phenylalanine or tryptophan.

v_call	j_call	cdr3_aa
TRBV6-1	TRBJ1-2	CASTGQGNGYTF
TRBV3-1/TRBV3-2	TRBJ2-6	CASSQVPGAGANVLTF
TRBV7-9	TRBJ2-3	CASSLVALAGLTDTQYF
TRBV7-9	TRBJ2-7	CASSFYRTYEQYF
TRBV24-1	TRBJ2-7	CATSEPFSLHEQYF
TRBV3-1/TRBV3-2	TRBJ2-7	CASSQVLGSEQYF
TRBV25-1	TRBJ2-1	CASRTSGSLIEQFF
TRBV19	TRBJ2-3	CASSKGTTGGLADTQYF
TRBV9	TRBJ2-3	CASSRAYIDTQYF
TRBV28	TRBJ2-1	CASSLGVLYNEQFF
TRBV5-1	TRBJ1-1	CASSLGWSNTEAFF
TRBV6-5	TRBJ2-5	CASIRGASGKETQYF
TRBV7-9	TRBJ2-5	CASSRGGSETQYF
TRBV6-1	TRBJ2-7	CASSDPGTTLYEQYF
TRBV28	TRBJ2-7	CASSLRSAGVAYEQYF
TRBV7-8	TRBJ2-5	CASSSMDREMEETQYF
TRBV14	TRBJ1-1	CASSLWDRGWDTEAFF
TRBV28	TRBJ1-2	CASRTQGVSNYGYTF
TRBV28	TRBJ2-7	CASSFRGDSYEQYF
TRBV7-3	TRBJ2-2	CASSHTPRGRDSNTGELFF
TRBV9	TRBJ2-2	CASSAAGSNTGELFF
TRBV6-5	TRBJ2-1	CASTRDETSNEQFF
TRBV11-2	TRBJ2-3	CASSPLLATNTQYF
TRBV7-6	TRBJ2-3	CASSLGPDTQYF
TRBV18	TRBJ1-4	CASSPGGGTNEKLFF
TRBV27	TRBJ2-3	CASSLGRLLDGTDTQYF
TRBV19	TRBJ1-5	CASSSWGQNDQPQHF
TRBV4-1	TRBJ2-5	CASSQEASGGPSETQYF
TRBV3-1/TRBV3-2	TRBJ2-3	CASSPTNRLTDTQYF
TRBV6-4	TRBJ2-1	CASSERAYNEQFF
TRBV7-3	TRBJ1-1	CASREAGSPEAFF
TRBV12-3/TRBV12-4	TRBJ1-6	CASAGFPLLHF